Presented here are 5 T cell receptor beta chains from one specimen sequenced in a study of shared clonotypes between healthy human individuals. The repertoire was sequenced with immunoSEQ multiplex PCR; TCRdb's copy has only in-frame clones and lacks some. The sample has roughly 650,000 clones, roughly 97% seen once. Sequencing used naive CD4+ T cells sorted from blood. Subset noted: CD45RA+ positively selected. Every receptor here comes from a woman aged 25 to 39 in good health.

V usage is TRBV5-1 and J usage is TRBJ2-5; D is perhaps TRBD2 (6 bases). Trimming took 0 bases from V and 5 from J, leaving 8 bases between them. The CDR3 has 13 amino acids. Germline lookup yields CDR1 SGHRS and CDR2 YFSETQ. The CDR3 bases are TGCGCCAGCAGCTTGGCTAGCGCGGAGACCCAGTACTTC. This codes for CASSLASAETQYF. The full variable domain, in which reference TRBV5-1 and TRBJ2-5 provide the parts outside the CDR3, is KAGVTQTPRYLIKTRGQQVTLSCSPISGHRSVSWYQQTPGQGLQFLFEYFSETQRNKGNFPGRFSGRQFSNSRSEMNVSTLELGDSALYLCASSLASAETQYFGPGTRLLVL.

The V and J genes are TRBV28 and TRBJ1-1, with D uncertain. CDR3 length: 16 amino acids. Germline loops: CDR1 MDHEN, CDR2 SYDVKM. Trimming shortened V by 5 bases and J by 0 bases, and 16 bases separated the two germline ends. The CDR3: CASSPPFPGLNTEAFF. CDR3 DNA: TGTGCCAGCAGTCCCCCTTTTCCAGGCTTGAACACTGAAGCTTTCTTT.

This chain uses TRBV27 with TRBJ2-7; 10 bases line up with TRBD1. The germline V gene encodes CDR1 MNHEY and CDR2 SMNVEV (reference sequence). The V segment lost 6 bases and the J segment 6 bases; nucleotides outside the gene matches: 8. The CDR3 has 14 amino acids. The CDR3 reads CASRPSTGGGEQYF. CDR3 in DNA: TGTGCCAGCAGGCCTTCGACAGGGGGCGGCGAGCAGTACTTC.

CDR3: CASSYIGGNTEAFF. CDR3 DNA: TGTGCCAGCAGTTACATTGGGGGTAACACTGAAGCTTTCTTT. The chain links TRBV27 to TRBJ1-1; tentative D call: TRBD1 (5 bases). CDR1 and CDR2 from the germline V gene are MNHEY and SMNVEV (reference sequence). The CDR3 is 14 amino acids. Trimming left V 4 bases short and J 2 bases short, with 11 bases between.

The rearrangement uses TRBV7-9 and TRBJ2-5, with no clear D. Per the germline V gene, CDR1 is SEHNR and CDR2 is FQNEAQ (reference sequence). The V gene lost 0 bases and the J gene lost 4 bases, with 6 bases spanning the gap. CDR3 length: 13 amino acids. The CDR3 here is CASSLALVETQYF. The CDR3 DNA reads as TGTGCCAGCAGCTTAGCCCTAGTAGAGACCCAGTACTTC.